These 6 T cell receptor beta chains were sequenced from one sample in a study of breast tumors, draining lymph nodes, adjacent tissues. One entry per CDR3 protein, called by TCRdb with MiXCR from the multiplex PCR reads. The sample records approximately 13,000 distinct CDR3 sequences, about 37% being singletons. Sequenced material: breast tumor tissue. These receptors were obtained from a female donor with breast cancer. Some clones in this sample may be carry-over from other donors' samples.

The sample holds a few counts of this clonotype. The chain combines TRBV20-1 with TRBJ2-1; a possible D gene is TRBD2 (5 bases). The CDR3 extends over 14 amino acids. The V end lost 5 bases, the J end lost 0 bases, and 11 bases lay between the germline ends. Germline V lookup: CDR1 DFQATT, CDR2 SNEGSKA (reference sequence). As DNA, the CDR3 is TGCAGTGCTCTCTTAGCGTTCTCCTACAATGAGCAGTTCTTC. It yields the protein CSALLAFSYNEQFF.

This clonotype ranks as medium-sized. The chain recombines TRBV9 with TRBJ2-3; 13 bases line up with TRBD2. Germline-derived CDR1 and CDR2 are SGDLS and YYNGEE. The CDR3 has 17 amino acids. The junction had 11 bases not matched to a gene; V was cut back by 4 bases and J by 6 bases. CDR3 protein: CASSPLGLAGAGDTQYF. The CDR3, as DNA: TGTGCCAGCAGCCCTTTAGGACTAGCGGGGGCGGGGGATACGCAGTATTTT.

This clonotype was seen more than once but under ten times. The V and J genes are TRBV5-6 and TRBJ1-3, with TRBD1 as a possible D gene (6 bases). The CDR3 consists of 15 residues. In germline, CDR1 is SGHDT, CDR2 YYEEEE. V was trimmed by 4 bases and J by 2 bases, leaving 13 bases between them. The CDR3 DNA reads TGTGCCAGCAGCAATTACAGGGTACCTGGAAACACCATATATTTT. This sequence encodes CASSNYRVPGNTIYF.

For this clonotype: Without the conserved terminal phenylalanine or tryptophan, this CDR3 likely stems from a read error. The rearrangement links TRBV5-1 to TRBJ2-7; D assignment may be TRBD1 or TRBD2 (5 bases each). Deletions cut 4 bases from V and 3 bases from J, with 17 bases between. The CDR3 is made up of 15 amino acids. CDR1 is SGHRS and CDR2 is YFSETQ in the germline V gene. CDR3 protein: CASSSRDGTLYEQYL. The CDR3 DNA sequence: TGCGCCAGCAGCAGCCGGGACGGAACTCTCTACGAGCAGTACCTC.

The chain's CDR3 is CSARDRGGRAGGVDNEQFF. In DNA form, the CDR3 reads TGCAGTGCTAGAGATCGAGGCGGGAGGGCCGGAGGTGTAGACAATGAGCAGTTCTTC. This chain joins TRBV20-1 and TRBJ2-1; 9 nucleotides match TRBD2. The CDR3 sequence is 19 residues long. After removal of 0 bases from V and 5 bases from J, the junction contained 17 bases not matched to a gene. Looked up from germline, CDR1 is DFQATT and CDR2 is SNEGSKA (reference sequence).

This clonotype is medium-sized. The chain carries TRBV7-6 and TRBJ2-1; 10 bases agree with TRBD2. The CDR3 sequence is 15 residues long. The V gene's germline CDR1 is SGHVS and CDR2 FNYEAQ. With V trimmed by 5 bases and J by 5 bases, 6 bases remained unmatched. This CDR3 is CASSLTSGANNEQFF. The CDR3 bases are TGTGCCAGCAGCCTAACTAGCGGGGCCAACAATGAGCAGTTCTTC.